This TCR beta chain was retrieved from a study of blood T cell repertoires in COVID-19. Study information: Collection of acute and convalescent COVID-19 samples took place in the United States, Italy and Spain.

As handled by the study authors: Researchers report that nucleated cell counts were estimated from reference gene primer amplification. Method: immunoSEQ multiplex PCR; TCRdb's copy keeps in-frame clones and lacks some. That table is the source of V, J and clone size, and D and trimming were worked out from the DNA. The sample has 270,000 or so clones, around 90% seen once. The germline V and J ends were trimmed by 1 base and 0 bases, with 7 bases remaining between them. The germline V gene has CDR1 MNHNS and CDR2 SASEGT. This CDR3 contains 15 residues. The TCR sequence derives from a middle-aged woman who had recovered from COVID-19. The V and J genes are TRBV6-1 and TRBJ1-3, with unresolved D. The sequenced sample consisted of peripheral blood. The CDR3 region is CASSEGRFSGNTIYF. DNA for the CDR3: TGTGCCAGCAGTGAAGGCAGGTTCTCTGGAAACACCATATATTTT.